This record covers a single T cell receptor beta chain. Antigen: not known. The entirety of the isolated RNA underwent reverse transcription, so expressed TCRB transcripts were sequenced. Using immunoSEQ multiplex PCR, the repertoire was profiled, and TCRdb retains in-frame clones only, with some absent. This table holds around 130,000 clones, around 9% found once. This specimen belongs to a study of beta chain features in type 1 diabetes. Overall study results and limits: Within each of all four CD4+ subsets, Type 1 diabetes patients had TCRB CDR3s that were moderately but significantly shorter. Among patients, naive, central memory and Treg TCRB repertoires appeared more similar than among healthy donors. Any role of HLA type in TCRB rearrangement remained unresolved here. A pattern of fewer insertions and more deletions at VDJ junctions was seen in type 1 diabetes patients.

The CDR3 sequence is 17 residues long. Germline V gene sequence: CDR1 MGHRA, CDR2 YSYEKL. Germline trimming cut 4 bases from V and 2 bases from J; bases unmatched to any gene: 7. The sequence came from a man under 40 with type 1 diabetes. Specimen: central memory CD4+ T cells from blood. V gene TRBV4-1 combines with J gene TRBJ2-6; 8 nucleotides agree with TRBD2. CDR3 region: CASSPQPGGTGANVLTF. The DNA of the CDR3 is TGCGCCAGCAGCCCACAACCGGGAGGGACTGGGGCCAACGTCCTGACTTTC.